This TCR beta chain was identified during a study of blood T cell repertoires in COVID-19. As for the study in general: PBMCs, B-cell-depleted T cells, or T cells provided the cDNA or gDNA that made up the material.

CDR3 length: 18 residues. CDR1 is SGHVS and CDR2 is FQNEAQ in the germline V gene. With 2 bases removed from V and 2 bases from J, the gap between germline ends came to 18 bases. The table lists this clone with many counts. Generated by immunoSEQ multiplex PCR, the TCRdb table keeps only in-frame clones and is missing some. The sample lists about 120,000 clones, 79% occurring once. The receptor comes from a woman older than 75 with acute or convalescent COVID-19. The V call is TRBV7-8, the J call TRBJ2-2, with D possibly matching TRBD2 (7 bases). Material: peripheral blood. CDR3 coding DNA: TGTGCCAGCAGCTTATGGTTTGTAGGCGGGGGCAACACCGGGGAGCTGTTTTTT. Residues: CASSLWFVGGGNTGELFF. The full variable domain, its missing parts supplied by reference TRBV7-8 and TRBJ2-2, is GAGVSQSPRYKVAKRGQDVALRCDPISGHVSLFWYQQALGQGPEFLTYFQNEAQLDKSGLPSDRFFAERPEGSVSTLKIQRTQQEDSAVYLCASSLWFVGGGNTGELFFGEGSRLTVL.